This T cell receptor beta chain was captured by sequencing in a study of shared clonotypes between healthy human individuals. Of note for this clone: Antigen specificity is unknown.

The CDR3 contains 13 residues. The V gene's germline CDR1 is MNHNS and CDR2 SASEGT. Trimming stripped 4 bases from V and 3 bases from J, with 9 bases between. Sorted subsets were amplified in replicate PCRs using 200 to 250 ng DNA, about 30,000 T cell genomes. The protocol was immunoSEQ multiplex PCR, while the TCRdb copy is restricted to in-frame clones and leaves out a portion. The sample gives 800,000 to 1,200,000 clones, roughly 74% of which show up once; 0.4% to 0.55% is in the top ten. Study findings and constraints: Larger richness was generally estimated for naive than memory subsets. Sorted-subset samples were not fully sequenced, rarefaction indicated.

V is TRBV6-1 and J is TRBJ1-2, with D hard to call. This clonotype was sampled from a man aged 18 to 29 in good health. Some clones in this sample may be carry-over from other donors' samples. The sample consisted of memory CD4+ T cells from PBMCs. Noted subset: CD45RA-negative fraction. CDR3 sequence reads: CASSVREDYGYTF. For the CDR3, the DNA is TGTGCCAGCAGTGTCCGGGAAGACTATGGCTACACCTTC.